These 32 T cell receptor beta chains were all obtained from the same sample, sequenced in a study of blood T cell repertoires in COVID-19. TCRdb's table, derived via immunoSEQ multiplex PCR, lists solely in-frame clones and lacks some. The data hold fewer than 200,000 clones, with around 84% observed a single time. Source material: PBMCs or T cells enriched from blood (not recorded which). The receptor set was obtained from a man aged 50 or older who had recovered from COVID-19.

J is TRBJ1-4 and V is TRBV19; 9 nucleotides align to TRBD1. The CDR3 loop spans 15 amino acids. The V and J ends lost 5 bases and 5 bases, in that order; junction bases with no gene match: 6. Looked up from germline, CDR1 is LNHDA and CDR2 is SQIVND (reference sequence). The CDR3 loop reads CASSPTGTGNEKLFF. The DNA of the CDR3 is TGTGCCAGTAGTCCAACCGGGACAGGGAATGAAAAACTGTTTTTT.

The chain is built from TRBV30 and TRBJ1-2; 7 nucleotides match TRBD1. V was clipped by 2 bases and J by 4 bases; unmatched bases: 4. The CDR3 contains 13 residues. CDR1 is GTSNPN and CDR2 is SVGIG in the germline V gene (reference sequence). This CDR3 is CAWSTGTAYGYTF. CDR3 sequence (DNA): TGTGCCTGGAGTACTGGGACAGCCTATGGCTACACCTTC.

The chain recombines TRBV5-6 with TRBJ1-2; 8 nucleotides agree with TRBD1. CDR1 is SGHDT and CDR2 is YYEEEE in the germline V gene. There are 16 residues in the CDR3. Trimming cost V 4 bases and J 8 bases; bases outside gene matches: 16. CDR3 in DNA: TGTGCCAGCAGCCTTCGACAGGGGAACATTTTGGGAGGCTACACCTTC. Translating it yields CASSLRQGNILGGYTF.

The chain combines TRBV19 with TRBJ1-5; 7 positions match TRBD1. The junction had 0 bases not matched to a gene; V was cut back by 8 bases and J by 5 bases. The CDR3 runs to 11 residues. Germline-derived CDR1 and CDR2 are LNHDA and SQIVND (reference sequence). The CDR3: CASGTDQPQHF. CDR3 DNA: TGTGCCAGTGGGACAGATCAGCCCCAGCATTTT.

The V call is TRBV7-2, the J call TRBJ1-2, with 8 bases aligning to TRBD1. Germline V gene sequence: CDR1 SGHTA, CDR2 FQGNSA. This CDR3 spans 13 amino acids. V was pared by 1 base and J by 6 bases, with 1 base of the junction left unmatched. This CDR3 reads CASSLGTGHGYTF. CDR3 nucleotide sequence: TGTGCCAGCAGCTTAGGGACAGGGCATGGCTACACCTTC.

This chain links TRBV7-2 with TRBJ2-3; weak D call: TRBD2 (6 bases). The germline V and J ends were trimmed by 3 bases and 6 bases, with 19 bases remaining between them. Germline values: CDR1 SGHTA, CDR2 FQGNSA. CDR3 length: 16 amino acids. CDR3: CASSFLLASLRDTQYF. CDR3 in DNA: TGTGCCAGCAGCTTTCTACTAGCCTCCCTTAGGGATACGCAGTATTTT.

V is TRBV19 and J is TRBJ1-2, with 8 bases matching TRBD1. CDR3 length: 17 residues. V was pared by 3 bases and J by 8 bases, with 17 bases of the junction left unmatched. Germline-derived CDR1 and CDR2 are LNHDA and SQIVND (reference sequence). The CDR3 here is CASSIGRGTGTSGGYTF. The CDR3 DNA is TGTGCCAGTAGTATCGGGCGCGGGACAGGAACCTCCGGGGGCTACACCTTC. Full variable domain (missing parts from reference TRBV19 and TRBJ1-2): DGGITQSPKYLFRKEGQNVTLSCEQNLNHDAMYWYRQDPGQGLRLIYYSQIVNDFQKGDIAEGYSVSREKKESFPLTVTSAQKNPTAFYLCASSIGRGTGTSGGYTFGSGTRLTVV.

The chain couples TRBV6-2 or TRBV6-3 to TRBJ2-7, with D maybe TRBD2 (6 bases). V was shortened by 4 bases and J by 4 bases, with 11 bases between the two germline ends. Germline-derived CDR1 and CDR2 are MNHEY and SVGEGT. CDR3 length equals 13 residues. The DNA for the CDR3 is TGTGCCAGCAGTTTCCCTGGAGGGTACGAGCAGTACTTC. Residues: CASSFPGGYEQYF.

The chain links TRBV3-1 (or the pseudogene TRBV3-2) to TRBJ1-5; tentatively, D is TRBD1 (6 bases). The V gene's germline CDR1 is LGHDT and CDR2 YNNKEL (reference sequence). The V gene lost 1 base and the J gene lost 2 bases, with 12 bases spanning the gap. This CDR3 comprises 16 residues. The CDR3 DNA follows: TGTGCCAGCAGCCAAGGGGCAGGGGTAGGCAATCAGCCCCAGCATTTT. This encodes CASSQGAGVGNQPQHF.

This clone has only one observation. The V call is TRBV3-1 (or the pseudogene TRBV3-2), the J call TRBJ1-5, with D possibly being TRBD1 (6 bases). Germline CDR1 LGHDT, CDR2 YNNKEL (reference sequence). This CDR3 has 11 residues. V was pared by 4 bases and J by 9 bases, with 7 bases between. CDR3 sequence (DNA): TGTGCCAGCAGCCCCAGGGGGCCCCAGCATTTT. Its translation is CASSPRGPQHF.

V and J are TRBV5-1 and TRBJ2-1; 7 nucleotides line up with TRBD2. This CDR3 comprises 15 residues. The germline V gene has CDR1 SGHRS and CDR2 YFSETQ. With 5 bases clipped from V and 1 base from J, the junction kept 6 bases outside the gene matches. The CDR3 sequence is CASSLAAFSYNEQFF. The CDR3 bases are TGCGCCAGCAGTCTAGCGGCGTTTTCCTACAATGAGCAGTTCTTC.

The V call is TRBV18, the J call TRBJ1-4; D is perhaps TRBD1 (5 bases). Germline assignment: CDR1 KGHSH and CDR2 LQKENI. V gave up 3 bases and J gave up 2 bases, with 13 bases separating them. The CDR3 runs 16 residues. The chain's CDR3 is CASSPAGPGTNEKLFF. CDR3 nucleotides: TGTGCCAGCTCACCCGCAGGGCCTGGTACTAATGAAAAACTGTTTTTT.

To note about this clone: One junction end does not reproduce the germline sequence, and a read error may be involved. This chain uses TRBV7-2 with TRBJ2-1, with TRBD2 identical over 10 bases. The length of the CDR3 is 13 residues. Per germline, CDR1 SGHTA and CDR2 FQGNSA. CDR3 in amino acids: CASSFAGSGGALF. The CDR3 DNA sequence: TGTGCCAGCAGCTTCGCGGGAAGCGGGGGGGCACTCTTC.

This sequence joins TRBV18 and TRBJ2-3; D remains unclear. The CDR3 spans 15 residues. Trimming left V 4 bases short and J 2 bases short, with 13 bases between. Germline V gene data show CDR1 as KGHSH and CDR2 as LQKENI. Here the CDR3 reads CASSQLGQNTDTQYF. In DNA form, the CDR3 reads TGTGCCAGCTCACAACTGGGCCAGAACACAGATACGCAGTATTTT. Based on the CDR3 plus reference TRBV18 and TRBJ2-3, the full variable domain is NAGVMQNPRHLVRRRGQEARLRCSPMKGHSHVYWYRQLPEEGLKFMVYLQKENIIDESGMPKERFSAEFPKEGPSILRIQQVVRGDSAAYFCASSQLGQNTDTQYFGPGTRLTVL.

In DNA form, the CDR3 reads TGTGCCAGTAGTATAGGACTAGCGCGTAGGAATGAGCAGTTCTTC. Its protein product is CASSIGLARRNEQFF. The chain uses TRBV19 and TRBJ2-1; 8 bases line up with TRBD2. The CDR3 covers 15 residues. V lost 1 base to trimming and J lost 7 bases; unmatched junction nucleotides: 6. The germline V gene has CDR1 LNHDA and CDR2 SQIVND (reference sequence).

This chain connects TRBV5-6 to TRBJ2-4; 10 bases fit TRBD2. This CDR3 has 15 residues. Per the germline V gene, CDR1 is SGHDT and CDR2 is YYEEEE. The V and J ends lost 4 bases and 3 bases, in that order; junction bases with no gene match: 4. CDR3 amino acids: CASSQGTSDKNIQYF. The CDR3 nucleotides are TGTGCCAGCAGCCAAGGGACTAGCGACAAAAACATTCAGTACTTC.

This clone has a handful of counts. The genes are TRBV25-1 and TRBJ1-6; D is unresolved. The V end lost 6 bases, the J end lost 6 bases, and 12 bases lay between the germline ends. Per the germline V gene, CDR1 is MGHDK and CDR2 is SYGVNS. This CDR3 comprises 14 residues. The CDR3: CASSLLTGNSPLHF. The CDR3 DNA sequence: TGTGCCAGCAGCCTCTTGACTGGTAATTCACCCCTCCACTTT. Variable domain in full (rest from reference TRBV25-1 and TRBJ1-6): EADIYQTPRYLVIGTGKKITLECSQTMGHDKMYWYQQDPGMELHLIHYSYGVNSTEKGDLSSESTVSRIRTEHFPLTLESARPSHTSQYLCASSLLTGNSPLHFGNGTRLTVT.

The chain uses TRBV11-2 and TRBJ2-1; 7 nucleotides align to TRBD1. The germline gives CDR1 SGHAT, CDR2 FQNNGV. This CDR3 is 17 amino acids long. V trimming: 3 bases; J trimming: 3 bases; junction bases outside the gene matches: 11. The CDR3 sequence is CASSFRVSGQNYNEQFF. In DNA form, the CDR3 reads TGTGCCAGCAGCTTTAGGGTCTCGGGACAGAACTACAATGAGCAGTTCTTC.

V gene TRBV5-6 combines with J gene TRBJ2-5, with D possibly being TRBD1 (5 bases). V was shortened by 3 bases and J by 5 bases, with 11 bases between the two germline ends. Germline V gene sequence: CDR1 SGHDT, CDR2 YYEEEE. This CDR3 has 13 amino acids. The CDR3: CASSSRVRETQYF. Written as DNA, the CDR3 is TGTGCCAGCAGCTCCAGGGTAAGGGAGACCCAGTACTTC.

This chain connects TRBV4-1 to TRBJ2-3; D possibly corresponds to TRBD2 (7 bases). The V gene's germline CDR1 is MGHRA and CDR2 YSYEKL. The CDR3 runs 14 residues. The V end was cut by 5 bases, the J end by 4 bases, with 13 bases between. The DNA for the CDR3 is TGCGCCAGCAGCGGGTGGGGGGGCTCAGATACGCAGTATTTT. This codes for CASSGWGGSDTQYF.

The rearrangement uses TRBV30 and TRBJ1-6, with D perhaps matching TRBD1 (5 bases). The CDR3 runs to 16 residues. The germline V and J ends were trimmed by 4 bases and 0 bases, with 13 bases remaining between them. Germline CDR1 and CDR2: GTSNPN and SVGIG (reference sequence). CDR3 amino acids: CAWMIGGSSYNSPLHF. CDR3 DNA sequence: TGTGCCTGGATGATTGGGGGGAGCTCCTATAATTCACCCCTCCACTTT. Drawing the rest from reference TRBV30 and TRBJ1-6, the complete variable domain is SQTIHQWPATLVQPVGSPLSLECTVEGTSNPNLYWYRQAAGRGLQLLFYSVGIGQISSEVPQNLSASRPQDRQFILSSKKLLLSDSGFYLCAWMIGGSSYNSPLHFGNGTRLTVT.

This chain links TRBV30 with TRBJ1-1; weak D call: TRBD1 (5 bases). Germline V gives CDR1 GTSNPN, CDR2 SVGIG (reference sequence). The CDR3 length is 15 residues. The V and J ends lost 3 bases and 0 bases respectively, with 14 bases between them. The CDR3 spells CAWSEKKGVNTEAFF. As DNA, the CDR3 is TGTGCCTGGAGCGAAAAAAAAGGGGTGAACACTGAAGCTTTCTTT.

CDR3 protein: CASSRVQGGTEAFF. In nucleotides, the CDR3 is TGCGCCAGCAGCCGGGTACAGGGTGGCACTGAAGCTTTCTTT. This chain links TRBV4-3 with TRBJ1-1; a weak D match, TRBD1 (6 bases). V was trimmed by 4 bases and J by 4 bases, leaving 13 bases between them. Germline V gene sequence: CDR1 LGHNA, CDR2 YSLEER. The CDR3 is made up of 14 amino acids.

The gene calls are TRBV30 and TRBJ2-4; a weak D match, TRBD1 (6 bases). V gave up 3 bases and J gave up 1 base, with 16 bases separating them. Germline CDR1 GTSNPN, CDR2 SVGIG (reference sequence). CDR3 length: 16 residues. The CDR3 DNA is TGTGCCTGGAGATGGGGGTCAGGGGCGGCCAAAAACATTCAGTACTTC. This codes for CAWRWGSGAAKNIQYF.

This chain connects TRBV2 to TRBJ1-1; 7 nucleotides align to TRBD1. With V trimmed by 9 bases and J by 0 bases, 4 bases remained unmatched. CDR3 length: 13 residues. Germline assignment: CDR1 SNHLY and CDR2 FYNNEI. CDR3 sequence (DNA): TGTGCCAGTACAGGGGAAATGAACACTGAAGCTTTCTTT. It encodes CASTGEMNTEAFF.

J is TRBJ1-2 and V is TRBV30; D is uncertain. The germline V and J ends were trimmed by 4 bases and 4 bases, with 16 bases remaining between them. The CDR3 extends over 14 amino acids. Germline V gene lookup returns CDR1 GTSNPN and CDR2 SVGIG (reference sequence). The CDR3 DNA is TGTGCCTGGAAGTTGGCAGGCGGGAGCTATGGCTACACCTTC. This translates into CAWKLAGGSYGYTF. The entire variable domain, with the rest obtained from reference TRBV30 and TRBJ1-2, is as follows: SQTIHQWPATLVQPVGSPLSLECTVEGTSNPNLYWYRQAAGRGLQLLFYSVGIGQISSEVPQNLSASRPQDRQFILSSKKLLLSDSGFYLCAWKLAGGSYGYTFGSGTRLTVV.

This chain uses TRBV18 with TRBJ2-5, with D possibly being TRBD1 (5 bases). Trimming removed 4 bases from V and 3 bases from J, with 9 bases in between. This CDR3 is built from 13 residues. The V gene's germline CDR1 is KGHSH and CDR2 LQKENI. The CDR3 is CASSRAGKETQYF. Here the CDR3 DNA reads TGTGCCAGCTCACGGGCAGGGAAAGAGACCCAGTACTTC.

V usage is TRBV2 and J usage is TRBJ2-5, with D maybe TRBD2 (5 bases). V was shortened by 5 bases and J by 7 bases, with 17 bases between the two germline ends. Germline values: CDR1 SNHLY, CDR2 FYNNEI. There are 14 residues in the CDR3. The CDR3, as DNA: TGTGCCAGCAGTAACAGACGAGGTCGGGGGACCCAGTACTTC. Amino acid sequence: CASSNRRGRGTQYF. The complete variable domain, with remaining parts taken from reference TRBV2 and TRBJ2-5, reads EPEVTQTPSHQVTQMGQEVILRCVPISNHLYFYWYRQILGQKVEFLVSFYNNEISEKSEIFDDQFSVERPDGSNFTLKIRSTKLEDSAMYFCASSNRRGRGTQYFGPGTRLLVL.

The chain employs TRBV18 and TRBJ1-4; D gene ambiguous. The germline V gene encodes CDR1 KGHSH and CDR2 LQKENI. V lost 4 bases and J 4 bases, leaving 13 bases between the germline ends. The CDR3 has 15 amino acids. The CDR3 DNA sequence: TGTGCCAGCTCACGACCGACGGAGCGTAATGAAAAACTGTTTTTT. Protein: CASSRPTERNEKLFF. The full variable domain, with the rest looked up from reference TRBV18 and TRBJ1-4, is NAGVMQNPRHLVRRRGQEARLRCSPMKGHSHVYWYRQLPEEGLKFMVYLQKENIIDESGMPKERFSAEFPKEGPSILRIQQVVRGDSAAYFCASSRPTERNEKLFFGSGTQLSVL.

The chain combines TRBV3-1 (or the pseudogene TRBV3-2) with TRBJ1-6, with D unclear. CDR1 LGHDT and CDR2 YNNKEL come from the germline V gene (reference sequence). The V gene lost 4 bases and the J gene lost 7 bases, with 11 bases spanning the gap. The CDR3 covers 14 residues. The CDR3 DNA reads TGTGCCAGCAGCCGCGAAACGGGGAATTCACCCCTCCACTTT. Protein sequence: CASSRETGNSPLHF.

The J gene is TRBJ2-1, the V gene TRBV2; the D gene is possibly TRBD1 (5 bases). V was pared by 11 bases and J by 3 bases, with 8 bases between. The germline gives CDR1 SNHLY, CDR2 FYNNEI. The CDR3 loop spans 11 amino acids. DNA for the CDR3: TGTGCCGGACACAACTACAATGAGCAGTTCTTC. Translation gives CAGHNYNEQFF.

This clone was detected only a few times. The chain links TRBV2 to TRBJ1-2, with 9 bases identical to TRBD1. CDR1 and CDR2 from the germline V gene are SNHLY and FYNNEI. The CDR3 runs 13 residues. With V trimmed by 4 bases and J by 7 bases, 4 bases remained unmatched. In DNA form, the CDR3 reads TGTGCCAGCAGTGCAACAGGGGGCATTGGCTACACCTTC. Amino acids: CASSATGGIGYTF.